This T cell receptor beta chain was identified in a study of breast tumors, draining lymph nodes, adjacent tissues. TCRdb reprocessed the multiplex PCR reads with MiXCR, giving one entry per CDR3 protein. This sample has 60,000 to 75,000 distinct CDR3 sequences, with 45% to 60% found just once. This clonotype was seen ten or more times. Its antigen is as yet unknown. This sequence may be a read error, since a much larger clone differs from it by one base. The limits of the CDR3 on the DNA are not certain, so only TCRdb's listed CDR3 is given. Study-level results: Findings are consistent with lymph node origin and intratumoral expansion of most tumor T cells. That most tumor T cells come from lymph nodes remained unproven. Compared with lymph nodes, tumors were less diverse; compared with nontumor tissue, more. Luminal-like breast cancer showed significantly greater tumor-nontumor repertoire similarity than basal-like breast cancer did.

What was sequenced was breast tumor tissue. This TCR derives from a female donor with breast cancer. Some clones in this sample may be carry-over from other donors' samples.

CDR3 loop: CSAEGVGYGSTF. The J gene is TRBJ1-2, the V gene TRBV20-1; TRBD1, the table's D call, lacks a check against the DNA. The germline gives CDR1 DFQATT, CDR2 SNEGSKA (reference sequence). A total of 12 residues make up the CDR3, ends included.